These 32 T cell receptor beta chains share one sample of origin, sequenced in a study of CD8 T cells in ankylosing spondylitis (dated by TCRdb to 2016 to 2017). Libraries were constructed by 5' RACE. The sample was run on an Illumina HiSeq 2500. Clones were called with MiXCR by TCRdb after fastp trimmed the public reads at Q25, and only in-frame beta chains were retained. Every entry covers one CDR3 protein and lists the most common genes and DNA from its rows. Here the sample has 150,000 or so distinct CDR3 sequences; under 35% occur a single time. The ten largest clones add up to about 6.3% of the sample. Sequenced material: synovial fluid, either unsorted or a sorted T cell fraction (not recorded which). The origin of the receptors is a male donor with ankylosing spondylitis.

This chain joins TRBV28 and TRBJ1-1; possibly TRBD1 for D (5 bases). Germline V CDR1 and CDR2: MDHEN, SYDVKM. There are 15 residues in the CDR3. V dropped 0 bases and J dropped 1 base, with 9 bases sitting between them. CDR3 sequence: CASSLWEGRNTEAFF. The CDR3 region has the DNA TGTGCCAGCAGTTTATGGGAGGGGAGGAACACTGAAGCTTTCTTT.

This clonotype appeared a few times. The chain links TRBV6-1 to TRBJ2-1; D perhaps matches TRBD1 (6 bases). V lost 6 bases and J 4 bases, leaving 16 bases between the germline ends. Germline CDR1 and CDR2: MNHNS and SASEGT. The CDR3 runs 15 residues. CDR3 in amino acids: CASSLGQPRYNEQFF. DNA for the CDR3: TGTGCCAGCAGCCTAGGACAGCCGAGATACAATGAGCAGTTCTTC.

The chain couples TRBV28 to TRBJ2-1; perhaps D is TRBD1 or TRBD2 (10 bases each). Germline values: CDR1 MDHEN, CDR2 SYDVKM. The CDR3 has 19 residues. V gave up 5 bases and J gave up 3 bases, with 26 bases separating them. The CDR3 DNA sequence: TGTGCCAGCAGTCTAAGGACAGGGGGTGGACTAGCGGTCTACAATGAGCAGTTCTTC. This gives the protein CASSLRTGGGLAVYNEQFF. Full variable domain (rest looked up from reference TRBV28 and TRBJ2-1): DVKVTQSSRYLVKRTGEKVFLECVQDMDHENMFWYRQDPGLGLRLIYFSYDVKMKEKGDIPEGYSVSREKKERFSLILESASTNQTSMYLCASSLRTGGGLAVYNEQFFGPGTRLTVL.

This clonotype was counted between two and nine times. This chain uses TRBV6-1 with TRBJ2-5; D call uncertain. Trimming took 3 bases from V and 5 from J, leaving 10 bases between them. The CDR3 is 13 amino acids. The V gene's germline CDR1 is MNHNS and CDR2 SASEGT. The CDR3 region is CASSDLTVETQYF. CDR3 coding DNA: TGTGCCAGCAGTGATCTTACCGTGGAGACCCAGTACTTC.

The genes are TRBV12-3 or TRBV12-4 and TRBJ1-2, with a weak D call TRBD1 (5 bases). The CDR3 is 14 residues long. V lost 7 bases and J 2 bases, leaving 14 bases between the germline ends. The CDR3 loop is CASTRRGLNYGYTF. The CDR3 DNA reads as TGTGCCAGCACCCGCCGGGGGTTAAACTATGGCTACACCTTC.

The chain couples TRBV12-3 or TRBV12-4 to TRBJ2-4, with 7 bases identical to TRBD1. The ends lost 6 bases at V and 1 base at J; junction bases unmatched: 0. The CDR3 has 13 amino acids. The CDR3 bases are TGTGCCAGCAGACAGGGGGCCAAAAACATTCAGTACTTC. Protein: CASRQGAKNIQYF.

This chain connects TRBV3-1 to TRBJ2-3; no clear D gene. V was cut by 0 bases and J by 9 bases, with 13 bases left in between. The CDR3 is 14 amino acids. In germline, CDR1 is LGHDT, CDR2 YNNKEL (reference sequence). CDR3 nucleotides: TGTGCCAGCAGCCAAGATCTAATTGTCCCAACGCAGTATTTT. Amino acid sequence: CASSQDLIVPTQYF.

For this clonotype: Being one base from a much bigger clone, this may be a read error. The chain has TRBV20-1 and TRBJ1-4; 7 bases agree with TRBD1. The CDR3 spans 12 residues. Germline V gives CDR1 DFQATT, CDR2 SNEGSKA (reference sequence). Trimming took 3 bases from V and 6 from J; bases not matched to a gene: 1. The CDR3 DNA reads TGCAGTGCTAGCGGGACAGATGAAAAACTGTTTTTT. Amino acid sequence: CSASGTDEKLFF.

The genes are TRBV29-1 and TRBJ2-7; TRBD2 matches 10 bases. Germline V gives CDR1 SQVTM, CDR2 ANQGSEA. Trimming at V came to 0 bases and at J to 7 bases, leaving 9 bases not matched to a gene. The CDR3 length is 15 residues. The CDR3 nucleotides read TGCAGCGTTGAAGAGATGCTAGCGGGAGTAGGAGAGCAGTACTTC. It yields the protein CSVEEMLAGVGEQYF.

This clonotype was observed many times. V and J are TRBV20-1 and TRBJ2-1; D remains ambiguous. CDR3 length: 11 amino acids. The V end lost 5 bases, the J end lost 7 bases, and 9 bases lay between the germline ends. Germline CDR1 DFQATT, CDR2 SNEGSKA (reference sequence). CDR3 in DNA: TGCAGTGCTGGAAACGAAAATGAGCAGTTCTTC. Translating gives CSAGNENEQFF.

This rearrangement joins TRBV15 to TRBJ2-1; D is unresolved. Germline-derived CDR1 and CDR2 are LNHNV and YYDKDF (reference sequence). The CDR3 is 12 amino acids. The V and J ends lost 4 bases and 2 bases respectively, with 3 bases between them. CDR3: CATSIPYNEQFF. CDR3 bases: TGTGCCACCAGCATCCCCTACAATGAGCAGTTCTTC.

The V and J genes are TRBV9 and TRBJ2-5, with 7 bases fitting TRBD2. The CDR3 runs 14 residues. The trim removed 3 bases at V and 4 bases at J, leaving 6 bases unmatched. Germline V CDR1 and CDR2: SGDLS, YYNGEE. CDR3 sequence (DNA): TGTGCCAGCAGCGCCCGACTAGCTGGAGAGACCCAGTACTTC. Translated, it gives CASSARLAGETQYF.

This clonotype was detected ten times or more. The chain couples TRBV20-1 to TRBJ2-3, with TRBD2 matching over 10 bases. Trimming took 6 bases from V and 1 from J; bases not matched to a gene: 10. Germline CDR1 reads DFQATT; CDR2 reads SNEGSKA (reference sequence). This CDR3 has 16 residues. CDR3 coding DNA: TGCAGTGCCTCCCCCCTAGCGGGGGCCGGCACAGATACGCAGTATTTT. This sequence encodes CSASPLAGAGTDTQYF.

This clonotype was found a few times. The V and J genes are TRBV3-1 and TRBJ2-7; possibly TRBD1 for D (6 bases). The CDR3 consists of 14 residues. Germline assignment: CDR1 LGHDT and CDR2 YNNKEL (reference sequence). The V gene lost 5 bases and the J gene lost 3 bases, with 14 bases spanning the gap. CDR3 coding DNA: TGTGCCAGCAGCAACCGGACAGCTAACTACGAGCAGTACTTC. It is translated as CASSNRTANYEQYF.

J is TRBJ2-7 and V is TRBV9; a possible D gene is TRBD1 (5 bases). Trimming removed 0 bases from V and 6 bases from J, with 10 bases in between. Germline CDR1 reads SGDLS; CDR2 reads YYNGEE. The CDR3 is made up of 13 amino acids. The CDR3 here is CASSVGAGLEQYF. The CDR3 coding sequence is TGTGCCAGCAGCGTAGGAGCAGGGCTCGAGCAGTACTTC.

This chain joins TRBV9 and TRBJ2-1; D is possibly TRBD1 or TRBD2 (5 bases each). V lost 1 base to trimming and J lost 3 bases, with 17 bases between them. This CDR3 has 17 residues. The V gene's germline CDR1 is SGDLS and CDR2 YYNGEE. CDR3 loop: CASSVWDPSKYYNEQFF. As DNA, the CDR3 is TGTGCCAGCAGCGTATGGGACCCCTCCAAATACTACAATGAGCAGTTCTTC.

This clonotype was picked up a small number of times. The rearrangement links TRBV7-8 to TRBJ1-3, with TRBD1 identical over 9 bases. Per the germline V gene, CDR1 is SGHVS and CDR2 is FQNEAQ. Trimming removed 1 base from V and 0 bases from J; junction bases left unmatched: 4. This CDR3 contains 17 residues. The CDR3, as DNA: TGTGCCAGCAGCTTAGGGGTGGGACAGGGCTCTGGAAACACCATATATTTT. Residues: CASSLGVGQGSGNTIYF.

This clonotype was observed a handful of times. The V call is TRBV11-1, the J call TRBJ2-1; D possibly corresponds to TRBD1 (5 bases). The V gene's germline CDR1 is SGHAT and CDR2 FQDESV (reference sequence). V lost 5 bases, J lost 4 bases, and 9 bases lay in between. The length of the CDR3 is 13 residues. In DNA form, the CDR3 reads TGTGCCAGCAGCCAGGGTGGGTACAATGAGCAGTTCTTC. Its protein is CASSQGGYNEQFF.

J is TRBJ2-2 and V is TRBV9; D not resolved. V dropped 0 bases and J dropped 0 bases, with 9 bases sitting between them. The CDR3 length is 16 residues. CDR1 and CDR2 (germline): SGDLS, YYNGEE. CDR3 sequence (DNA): TGTGCCAGCAGCGTAGGAACAGAATCGAACACCGGGGAGCTGTTTTTT. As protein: CASSVGTESNTGELFF.

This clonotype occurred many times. CDR3 in DNA: TGCAGCGTCCCACGACCGGGGGGCGGGGAGCTGTTTTTT. Translating gives CSVPRPGGGELFF. The chain recombines TRBV29-1 with TRBJ2-2; 7 nucleotides agree with TRBD2. The CDR3 runs 13 residues. With 6 bases clipped from V and 7 bases from J, the junction kept 8 bases outside the gene matches. Germline CDR1 and CDR2: SQVTM and ANQGSEA.

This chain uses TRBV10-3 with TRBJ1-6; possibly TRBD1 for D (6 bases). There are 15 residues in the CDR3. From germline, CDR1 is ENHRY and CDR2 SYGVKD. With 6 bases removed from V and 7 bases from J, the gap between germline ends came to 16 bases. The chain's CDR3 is CAIRPGDGGNSPLHF. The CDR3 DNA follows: TGTGCCATCAGACCAGGGGACGGAGGAAATTCACCCCTCCACTTT.

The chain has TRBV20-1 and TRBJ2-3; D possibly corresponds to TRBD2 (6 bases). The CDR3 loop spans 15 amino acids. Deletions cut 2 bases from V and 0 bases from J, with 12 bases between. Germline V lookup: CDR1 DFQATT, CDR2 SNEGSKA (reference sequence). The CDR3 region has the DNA TGCAGTGCTAGACCCGGGACTTTTAGCACAGATACGCAGTATTTT. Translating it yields CSARPGTFSTDTQYF.

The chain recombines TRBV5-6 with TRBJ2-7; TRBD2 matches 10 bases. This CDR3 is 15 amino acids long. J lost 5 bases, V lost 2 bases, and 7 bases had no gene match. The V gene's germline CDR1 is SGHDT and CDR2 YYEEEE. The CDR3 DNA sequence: TGTGCCAGCAGCTTAGGGTCTAGCGGGAGTCACGAGCAGTACTTC. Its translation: CASSLGSSGSHEQYF.

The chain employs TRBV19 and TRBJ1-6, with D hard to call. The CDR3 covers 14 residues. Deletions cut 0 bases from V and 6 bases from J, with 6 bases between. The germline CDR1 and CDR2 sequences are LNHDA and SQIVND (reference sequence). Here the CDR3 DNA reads TGTGCCAGTAGTATAGATCTGGGTAATTCACCCCTCCACTTT. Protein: CASSIDLGNSPLHF. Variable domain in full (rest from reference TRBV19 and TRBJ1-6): DGGITQSPKYLFRKEGQNVTLSCEQNLNHDAMYWYRQDPGQGLRLIYYSQIVNDFQKGDIAEGYSVSREKKESFPLTVTSAQKNPTAFYLCASSIDLGNSPLHFGNGTRLTVT.

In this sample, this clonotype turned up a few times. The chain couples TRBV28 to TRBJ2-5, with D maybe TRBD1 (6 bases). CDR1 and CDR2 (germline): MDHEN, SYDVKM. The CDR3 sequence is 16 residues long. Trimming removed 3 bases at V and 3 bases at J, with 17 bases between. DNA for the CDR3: TGTGCCAGCAGTTTTAGACAGGCTGATAAGGAAGAGACCCAGTACTTC. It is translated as CASSFRQADKEETQYF.

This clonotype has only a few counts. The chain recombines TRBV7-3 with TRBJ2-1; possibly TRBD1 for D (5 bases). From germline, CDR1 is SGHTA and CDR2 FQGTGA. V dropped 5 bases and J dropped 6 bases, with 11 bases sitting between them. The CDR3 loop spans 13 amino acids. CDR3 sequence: CASSPFQGNEQFF. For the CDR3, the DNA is TGTGCCAGCAGCCCCTTCCAGGGCAATGAGCAGTTCTTC.

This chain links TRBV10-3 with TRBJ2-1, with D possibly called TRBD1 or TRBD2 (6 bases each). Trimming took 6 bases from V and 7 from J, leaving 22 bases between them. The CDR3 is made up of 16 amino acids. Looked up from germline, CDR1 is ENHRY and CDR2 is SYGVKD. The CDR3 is CAISPPHGGIGNEQFF. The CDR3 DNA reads TGTGCCATCAGCCCTCCCCACGGGGGCATAGGGAATGAGCAGTTCTTC.

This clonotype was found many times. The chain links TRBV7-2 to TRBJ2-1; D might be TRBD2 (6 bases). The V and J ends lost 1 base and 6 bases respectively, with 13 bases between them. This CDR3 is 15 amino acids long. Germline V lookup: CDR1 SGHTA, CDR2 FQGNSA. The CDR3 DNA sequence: TGTGCCAGCAGCTTAGTGGGGGAGGTCCGCAATGAGCAGTTCTTC. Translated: CASSLVGEVRNEQFF.

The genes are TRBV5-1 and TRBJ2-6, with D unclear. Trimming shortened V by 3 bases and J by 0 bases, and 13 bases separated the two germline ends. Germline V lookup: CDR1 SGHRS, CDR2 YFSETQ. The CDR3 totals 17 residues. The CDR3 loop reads CASSSTLLSSGANVLTF. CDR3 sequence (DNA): TGCGCCAGCAGCTCGACCCTATTGAGCTCTGGGGCCAACGTCCTGACTTTC.

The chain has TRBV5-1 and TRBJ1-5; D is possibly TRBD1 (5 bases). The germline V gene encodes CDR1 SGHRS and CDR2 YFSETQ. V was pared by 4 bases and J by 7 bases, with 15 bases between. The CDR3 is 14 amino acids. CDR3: CASSPEGANQPQHF. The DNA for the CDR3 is TGCGCCAGCAGCCCGGAAGGGGCTAACCAGCCCCAGCATTTT.

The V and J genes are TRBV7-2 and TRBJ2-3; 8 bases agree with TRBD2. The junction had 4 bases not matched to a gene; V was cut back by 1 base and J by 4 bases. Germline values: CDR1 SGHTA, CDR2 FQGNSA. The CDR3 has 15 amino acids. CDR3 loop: CASSLDSGVSDTQYF. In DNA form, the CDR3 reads TGTGCCAGCAGCTTAGATAGCGGGGTTTCAGATACGCAGTATTTT.

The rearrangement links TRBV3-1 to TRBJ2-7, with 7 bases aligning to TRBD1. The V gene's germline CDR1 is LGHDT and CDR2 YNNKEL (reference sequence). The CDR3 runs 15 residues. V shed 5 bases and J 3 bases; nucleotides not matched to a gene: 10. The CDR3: CASSSPGQHVYEQYF. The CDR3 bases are TGTGCCAGCAGCTCACCGGGACAGCACGTCTACGAGCAGTACTTC.